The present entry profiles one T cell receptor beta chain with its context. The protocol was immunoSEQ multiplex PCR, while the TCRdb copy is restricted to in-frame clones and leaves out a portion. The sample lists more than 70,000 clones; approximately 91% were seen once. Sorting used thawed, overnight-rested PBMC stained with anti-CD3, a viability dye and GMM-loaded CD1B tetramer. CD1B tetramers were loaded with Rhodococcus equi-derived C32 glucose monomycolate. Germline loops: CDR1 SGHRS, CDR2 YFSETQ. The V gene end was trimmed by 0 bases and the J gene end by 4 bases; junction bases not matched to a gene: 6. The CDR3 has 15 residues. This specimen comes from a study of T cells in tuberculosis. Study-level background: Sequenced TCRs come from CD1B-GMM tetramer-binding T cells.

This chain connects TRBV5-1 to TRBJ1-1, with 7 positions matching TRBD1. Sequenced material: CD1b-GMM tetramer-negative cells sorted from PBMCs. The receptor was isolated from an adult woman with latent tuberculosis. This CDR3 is CASSLERGRSTEAFF. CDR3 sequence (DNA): TGCGCCAGCAGCTTGGAAAGGGGGCGGAGCACTGAAGCTTTCTTT.